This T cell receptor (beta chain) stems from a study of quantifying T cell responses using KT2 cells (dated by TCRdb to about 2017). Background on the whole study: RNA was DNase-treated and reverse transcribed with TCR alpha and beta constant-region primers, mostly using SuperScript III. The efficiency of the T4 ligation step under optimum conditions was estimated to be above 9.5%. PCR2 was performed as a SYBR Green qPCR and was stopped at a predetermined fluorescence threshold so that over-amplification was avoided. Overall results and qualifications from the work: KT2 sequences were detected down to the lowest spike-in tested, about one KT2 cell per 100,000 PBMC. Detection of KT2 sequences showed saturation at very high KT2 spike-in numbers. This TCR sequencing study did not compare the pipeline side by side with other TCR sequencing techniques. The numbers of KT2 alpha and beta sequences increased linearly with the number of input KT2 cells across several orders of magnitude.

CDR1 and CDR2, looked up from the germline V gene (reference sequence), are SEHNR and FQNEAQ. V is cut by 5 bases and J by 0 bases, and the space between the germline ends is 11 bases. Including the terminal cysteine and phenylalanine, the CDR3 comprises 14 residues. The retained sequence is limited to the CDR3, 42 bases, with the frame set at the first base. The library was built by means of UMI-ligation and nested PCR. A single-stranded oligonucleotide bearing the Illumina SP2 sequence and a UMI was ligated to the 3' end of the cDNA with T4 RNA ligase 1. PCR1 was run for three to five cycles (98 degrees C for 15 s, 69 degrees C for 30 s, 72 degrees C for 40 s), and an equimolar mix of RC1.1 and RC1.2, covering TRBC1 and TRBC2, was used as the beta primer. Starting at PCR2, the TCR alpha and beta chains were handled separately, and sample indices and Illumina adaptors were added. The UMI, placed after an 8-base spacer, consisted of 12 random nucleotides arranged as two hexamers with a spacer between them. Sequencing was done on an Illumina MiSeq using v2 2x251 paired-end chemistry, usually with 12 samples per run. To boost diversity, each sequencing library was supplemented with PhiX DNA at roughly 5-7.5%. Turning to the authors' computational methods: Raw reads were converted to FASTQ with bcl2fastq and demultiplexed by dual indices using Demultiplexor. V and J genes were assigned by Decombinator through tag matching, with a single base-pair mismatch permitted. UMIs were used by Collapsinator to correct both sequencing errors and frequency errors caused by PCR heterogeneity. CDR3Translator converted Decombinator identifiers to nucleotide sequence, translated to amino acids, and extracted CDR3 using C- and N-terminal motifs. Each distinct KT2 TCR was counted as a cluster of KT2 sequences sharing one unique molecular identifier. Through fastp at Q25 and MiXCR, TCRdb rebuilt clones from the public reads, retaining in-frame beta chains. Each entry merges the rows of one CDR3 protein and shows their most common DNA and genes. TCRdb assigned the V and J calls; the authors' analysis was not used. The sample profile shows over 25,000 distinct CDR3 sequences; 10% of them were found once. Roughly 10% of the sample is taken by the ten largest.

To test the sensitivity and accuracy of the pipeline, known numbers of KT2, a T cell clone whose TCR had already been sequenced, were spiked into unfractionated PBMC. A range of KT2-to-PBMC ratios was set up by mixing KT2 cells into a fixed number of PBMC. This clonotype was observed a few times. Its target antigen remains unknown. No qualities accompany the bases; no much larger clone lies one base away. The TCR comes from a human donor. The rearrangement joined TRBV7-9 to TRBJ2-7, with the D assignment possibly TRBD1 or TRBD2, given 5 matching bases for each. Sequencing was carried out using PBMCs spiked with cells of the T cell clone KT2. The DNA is TGTGCCAGCAGCACCCGGGGCAACTCCTACGAGCAGTACTTC. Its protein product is CASSTRGNSYEQYF.